What follows are 28 T cell receptor beta chains derived from one specimen sequenced in a study of human T cells and chemical hapten exposure. MiXCR was run by TCRdb on the RACE reads, yielding one entry per CDR3 protein. The sample has approximately 400,000 distinct CDR3 sequences, approximately 5% seen once. Noted time point: patch test 1, 2 weeks after DPC sensitization. Treatment indicated: therapeutic diphenylcyclopropenone sensitization with weekly scalp DPC. The specimen comprised whole blood, sampled in connection with sensitization to the hapten diphenylcyclopropenone (DPC). These receptor sequences come from a woman between 45 and 65 years old with alopecia areata. Some clones in this sample may be carry-over from other donors' samples.

This clonotype was detected ten times or more. J is TRBJ2-7 and V is TRBV20-1; TRBD2 matches 8 bases. The CDR3 runs 13 residues. J gave up 6 bases and V 3 bases, and 7 bases lay outside the gene matches. Per the germline V gene, CDR1 is DFQATT and CDR2 is SNEGSKA (reference sequence). DNA for the CDR3: TGCAGTGCTAGGGCCCCACGGGGGGGCGAGCAGTACTTC. Protein product: CSARAPRGGEQYF.

This clonotype came up many times. This chain links TRBV7-9 with TRBJ2-2, with a weak D call TRBD2 (6 bases). Germline V gives CDR1 SEHNR, CDR2 FQNEAQ (reference sequence). Trimming removed 7 bases at V and 3 bases at J, with 15 bases between. This CDR3 contains 15 residues. This CDR3 is CASTFKSGDTGELFF. As DNA, the CDR3 is TGTGCCAGCACTTTTAAGTCGGGGGACACCGGGGAGCTGTTTTTT.

This clonotype was detected ten times or more. The J gene is TRBJ1-1, the V gene TRBV10-3; the match to TRBD1 covers 9 bases. With 6 bases clipped from V and 5 bases from J, the junction kept 1 base outside the gene matches. The germline V gene encodes CDR1 ENHRY and CDR2 SYGVKD. There are 12 residues in the CDR3. The CDR3 loop is CAIRTGGTEAFF. DNA for the CDR3: TGTGCCATCAGGACAGGGGGAACTGAAGCTTTCTTT.

This clonotype was recorded a few times. V gene TRBV7-2 combines with J gene TRBJ1-1, with D uncertain. The CDR3 contains 14 residues. Germline assignment: CDR1 SGHTA and CDR2 FQGNSA. Trimming cost V 5 bases and J 4 bases, with 14 bases left between them. CDR3 nucleotides: TGTGCCAGCAGCAGGAGCGACGGCCTCACTGAAGCTTTCTTT. Amino acid sequence: CASSRSDGLTEAFF.

At least ten counts were recorded for this clonotype. The chain employs TRBV6-5 and TRBJ2-7; D remains unclear. From germline, CDR1 is MNHEY and CDR2 SVGAGI. CDR3 length: 15 residues. The ends were cut back, 7 bases at V and 0 bases at J, with 16 bases in the middle. CDR3 DNA: TGTGCCAGCAAAACAGACGGATTGAGCTCCTACGAGCAGTACTTC. Protein sequence: CASKTDGLSSYEQYF.

This clonotype was found many times. DNA of the CDR3: TGTGCCAGCGGGATAGCAGCAGATACGCAGTATTTT. Its protein product is CASGIAADTQYF. V usage is TRBV2 and J usage is TRBJ2-3; no clear D gene. The CDR3 sequence is 12 residues long. Germline lookup yields CDR1 SNHLY and CDR2 FYNNEI. The V end was cut by 8 bases, the J end by 4 bases, with 10 bases between.

This clonotype was seen at least ten times. This chain uses TRBV30 with TRBJ2-3; 10 bases map to TRBD2. The junction had 6 bases not matched to a gene; V was cut back by 8 bases and J by 1 base. This CDR3 has 14 amino acids. The germline V gene encodes CDR1 GTSNPN and CDR2 SVGIG (reference sequence). The DNA for the CDR3 is TGTGCCCCAGATAGCGGGAGGCGCACAGATACGCAGTATTTT. This encodes CAPDSGRRTDTQYF.

This clonotype has ten or more counts. This sequence joins TRBV29-1 and TRBJ2-5; TRBD1 agrees at 11 bases. The germline gives CDR1 SQVTM, CDR2 ANQGSEA. The CDR3 loop spans 16 amino acids. The V segment lost 6 bases and the J segment 6 bases; nucleotides outside the gene matches: 15. The CDR3 sequence: CSVFGVVGTGGKTQYF. The CDR3 nucleotides read TGCAGCGTCTTTGGGGTGGTCGGGACAGGGGGAAAGACCCAGTACTTC.

The V call is TRBV7-2, the J call TRBJ2-3; 12 nucleotides align to TRBD2. V gave up 5 bases and J gave up 6 bases; unmatched junction bases: 12. The germline V gene encodes CDR1 SGHTA and CDR2 FQGNSA. The CDR3 totals 17 residues. The CDR3 bases are TGTGCCAGCAGCATCGGACTAGCGGGGACCAGTGGTGATACGCAGTATTTT. As protein: CASSIGLAGTSGDTQYF. Variable domain in full (rest from reference TRBV7-2 and TRBJ2-3): GAGVSQSPSNKVTEKGKDVELRCDPISGHTALYWYRQSLGQGLEFLIYFQGNSAPDKSGLPSDRFSAERTGGSVSTLTIQRTQQEDSAVYLCASSIGLAGTSGDTQYFGPGTRLTVL.

This clonotype appeared many times. The V gene is TRBV15, the J gene TRBJ1-6; no definite D call. CDR1 LNHNV and CDR2 YYDKDF come from the germline V gene (reference sequence). The CDR3 length is 15 residues. V was clipped by 3 bases and J by 3 bases, with 9 bases between them. The CDR3 nucleotides are TGTGCCACCAGCAGTGACGTGGGCTATAATTCACCCCTCCACTTT. This encodes CATSSDVGYNSPLHF.

This clonotype was recorded at least ten times. The chain is built from TRBV12-3 or TRBV12-4 and TRBJ2-3; D is ambiguous. V was cut by 7 bases and J by 9 bases, with 17 bases left in between. The CDR3 is made up of 13 amino acids. CDR3 region: CASNPTQRLTQYF. The CDR3 DNA follows: TGTGCCAGCAACCCTACCCAGAGGTTGACGCAGTATTTT.

This clonotype has ten or more counts. This rearrangement joins TRBV29-1 to TRBJ1-2; D remains unclear. Trimming took 2 bases from V and 2 from J, leaving 9 bases between them. Germline V CDR1 and CDR2: SQVTM, ANQGSEA. The CDR3 has 13 amino acids. The CDR3 here is CSVEHSANYGYTF. The CDR3 nucleotides are TGCAGCGTTGAACATTCCGCCAACTATGGCTACACCTTC.

Ten or more counts support this clonotype. The chain employs TRBV6-5 and TRBJ1-2; TRBD1 matches at 7 bases. CDR1 MNHEY and CDR2 SVGAGI come from the germline V gene. V shed 6 bases and J 5 bases; nucleotides not matched to a gene: 6. CDR3 length: 13 residues. Here the CDR3 reads CASSRQGSYGYTF. The CDR3 DNA reads TGTGCCAGCAGCCGACAGGGCTCTTATGGCTACACCTTC.

This clonotype appeared many times. This chain links TRBV29-1 with TRBJ1-1; a weak D match, TRBD1 (5 bases). Trimming pared 3 bases from V and 0 bases from J, leaving 8 bases between. Germline V gene lookup returns CDR1 SQVTM and CDR2 ANQGSEA. This CDR3 region has 13 residues. CDR3 protein: CSVEGRVNTEAFF. CDR3 DNA: TGCAGCGTTGAGGGCAGGGTGAACACTGAAGCTTTCTTT.

This clonotype has at least ten counts. The rearrangement links TRBV13 to TRBJ2-2, with D uncertain. This CDR3 region has 12 residues. Trimming left V 6 bases short and J 6 bases short, with 8 bases between. Germline V gene data show CDR1 as PRHDT and CDR2 as FYEKMQ (reference sequence). The DNA of the CDR3 is TGTGCCAGCAGTTCCGAGGCCGGGGAGCTGTTTTTT. Encoded protein: CASSSEAGELFF.

The chain recombines TRBV5-1 with TRBJ2-5, with TRBD2 as a possible D gene (6 bases). The CDR3 is 16 residues long. V shed 4 bases and J shed 2 bases, with 18 bases lying between them. Per germline, CDR1 SGHRS and CDR2 YFSETQ. CDR3 coding DNA: TGCGCCAGCAGCCGGGCCAGGGCTAGCGTACAAGAGACCCAGTACTTC. As protein: CASSRARASVQETQYF. Together with reference TRBV5-1 and TRBJ2-5, the CDR3 gives the full variable domain: KAGVTQTPRYLIKTRGQQVTLSCSPISGHRSVSWYQQTPGQGLQFLFEYFSETQRNKGNFPGRFSGRQFSNSRSEMNVSTLELGDSALYLCASSRARASVQETQYFGPGTRLLVL.

In regard to this clonotype: Being one base from a much bigger clone, this may be a read error. The gene calls are TRBV6-1 and TRBJ1-1, with unresolved D. Germline-derived CDR1 and CDR2 are MNHNS and SASEGT. The CDR3 is 15 amino acids. Between the trimmed V and J ends, which lost 8 bases and 0 bases, there was a span of 16 bases. The CDR3 region has the DNA TGTGCCAGCGGGAGATCCGCAGCGTTGAACACTGAAGCTTTCTTT. It is translated as CASGRSAALNTEAFF.

In regard to this clonotype: Since no conserved phenylalanine or tryptophan closes the CDR3, a read error is the likely cause. V usage is TRBV15 and J usage is TRBJ1-6; D not certain. V lost 8 bases and J lost 4, with 9 bases in between. Looked up from germline, CDR1 is LNHNV and CDR2 is YYDKDF (reference sequence). This CDR3 contains 13 residues. Here the CDR3 reads CATRTDYNSPLHL. The CDR3 DNA reads TGTGCCACCCGGACGGATTATAATTCACCCCTCCACTTG.

This clonotype was recorded a few times. CDR3 in amino acids: CASSLGGGASTGELFF. DNA of the CDR3: TGTGCCAGCAGCTTAGGCGGGGGGGCCTCTACCGGGGAGCTGTTTTTT. The chain employs TRBV5-5 and TRBJ2-2; 9 nucleotides agree with TRBD2. J lost 5 bases, V lost 2 bases, and 7 bases had no gene match. The V gene's germline CDR1 is SGHKS and CDR2 YYEKEE (reference sequence). The CDR3 contains 16 residues.

This clonotype was counted ten times or more. The chain couples TRBV28 to TRBJ2-7; 11 nucleotides line up with TRBD1. Looked up from germline, CDR1 is MDHEN and CDR2 is SYDVKM. The CDR3 is 15 residues long. The V gene end was trimmed by 4 bases and the J gene end by 5 bases; junction bases not matched to a gene: 7. Here the CDR3 reads CASSSGTGGSHEQYF. The CDR3 nucleotides are TGTGCCAGCAGTTCCGGGACAGGGGGTTCCCACGAGCAGTACTTC.

This clonotype was found many times. The chain joins TRBV9 to TRBJ2-6; D is undetermined. V was shortened by 0 bases and J by 0 bases, with 4 bases between the two germline ends. CDR3 length: 15 residues. Germline V gene sequence: CDR1 SGDLS, CDR2 YYNGEE. CDR3 protein: CASSVALSGANVLTF. The CDR3 coding sequence is TGTGCCAGCAGCGTAGCTCTCTCTGGGGCCAACGTCCTGACTTTC.

This clonotype has a handful of counts. The chain uses TRBV5-1 and TRBJ2-3; 10 bases match TRBD1. The V gene end was trimmed by 4 bases and the J gene end by 6 bases; junction bases not matched to a gene: 5. CDR1 and CDR2 from the germline V gene are SGHRS and YFSETQ. The CDR3 spans 14 residues. The CDR3 bases are TGCGCCAGCAGCATAGGACAGGGGGAGGATACGCAGTATTTT. The encoded protein is CASSIGQGEDTQYF.

This clonotype was seen a few times. V is TRBV4-2 and J is TRBJ2-3, with 8 bases lining up with TRBD2. From germline, CDR1 is LGHNA and CDR2 YNFKEQ. V dropped 0 bases and J dropped 4; count of bases not matched to a gene: 9. CDR3 length equals 17 residues. The CDR3 bases are TGTGCCAGCAGCCAAGAAGTTTCAGCGGGAGCGCCAGATACGCAGTATTTT. The encoded protein is CASSQEVSAGAPDTQYF.

CDR3 coding DNA: TGTGCCAGTAGTACCACCGGACAGGGCTCCGAGCAGTACTTC. This encodes CASSTTGQGSEQYF. The chain joins TRBV19 to TRBJ2-7; 8 bases line up with TRBD1. V was pared by 4 bases and J by 6 bases, with 8 bases of the junction left unmatched. This CDR3 region has 14 residues. Germline V gene sequence: CDR1 LNHDA, CDR2 SQIVND (reference sequence).

The chain links TRBV9 to TRBJ1-5, with D unresolved. Deletions cut 3 bases from V and 6 bases from J, with 10 bases between. CDR1 and CDR2 (germline): SGDLS, YYNGEE. The CDR3 covers 13 residues. This CDR3 reads CASSASSGQPQHF. CDR3 sequence (DNA): TGTGCCAGCAGCGCATCCTCAGGTCAGCCCCAGCATTTT.

Regarding this clonotype: Because it lacks the conserved phenylalanine or tryptophan at the end, this CDR3 is likely a read error. The V call is TRBV7-8, the J call TRBJ1-1, with 10 bases aligning to TRBD1. CDR3 length: 17 residues. CDR1 and CDR2 (germline): SGHVS, FQNEAQ. V shed 1 base and J 10 bases; nucleotides not matched to a gene: 15. CDR3 in DNA: TGTGCCAGCAGCTTAGAATTCCCCGGGACAGGGGCCCCTAGAGCTTTCCTT. It encodes CASSLEFPGTGAPRAFL.

This clonotype was counted between two and nine times. The chain employs TRBV7-3 and TRBJ2-3, with unresolved D. This CDR3 has 16 residues. V was pared by 4 bases and J by 0 bases, with 14 bases between. Per germline, CDR1 SGHTA and CDR2 FQGTGA. The CDR3 nucleotides read TGTGCCAGCAGCTCCCAATTCAGCTCTAGCACAGATACGCAGTATTTT. Amino acids: CASSSQFSSSTDTQYF.

This clonotype was seen ten or more times. The chain recombines TRBV5-1 with TRBJ2-3, with 7 bases matching TRBD2. Germline V gene sequence: CDR1 SGHRS, CDR2 YFSETQ. The CDR3 is 17 residues long. The V segment lost 0 bases and the J segment 5 bases; nucleotides outside the gene matches: 12. CDR3 amino acids: CASSLAGSSGAGDTQYF. The CDR3 nucleotides are TGCGCCAGCAGCTTGGCCGGGTCTAGCGGAGCGGGAGATACGCAGTATTTT.